This TCR beta chain was identified in a study of blood T cells in healthy people across ages. About this clonotype itself: This may be a read error: a much more frequent sequence differs by one nucleotide.

Then a second PCR, running about 6 to 12 cycles, was carried out with a sample-barcoded 5' primer and a J-beta primer mix. MiXCR, applied by TCRdb to the 5' RACE reads, yields one record per CDR3 protein. The sample includes roughly 1.5 million distinct CDR3 sequences, roughly two fifths of them seen just once. The CDR3 is 14 residues long. The V gene end was trimmed by 5 bases and the J gene end by 2 bases; junction bases not matched to a gene: 3. Germline V gene lookup returns CDR1 SGHTA and CDR2 FQGNSA. The receptor was isolated from a woman aged 18-35 years in good health. Source material: blood. V is TRBV7-2 and J is TRBJ1-5; TRBD1 aligns across 7 bases. The CDR3 here is CASSGDSCNQPQHF. For the CDR3, the DNA is TGTGCCAGCAGCGGGGACAGCTGCAATCAGCCCCAGCATTTT.